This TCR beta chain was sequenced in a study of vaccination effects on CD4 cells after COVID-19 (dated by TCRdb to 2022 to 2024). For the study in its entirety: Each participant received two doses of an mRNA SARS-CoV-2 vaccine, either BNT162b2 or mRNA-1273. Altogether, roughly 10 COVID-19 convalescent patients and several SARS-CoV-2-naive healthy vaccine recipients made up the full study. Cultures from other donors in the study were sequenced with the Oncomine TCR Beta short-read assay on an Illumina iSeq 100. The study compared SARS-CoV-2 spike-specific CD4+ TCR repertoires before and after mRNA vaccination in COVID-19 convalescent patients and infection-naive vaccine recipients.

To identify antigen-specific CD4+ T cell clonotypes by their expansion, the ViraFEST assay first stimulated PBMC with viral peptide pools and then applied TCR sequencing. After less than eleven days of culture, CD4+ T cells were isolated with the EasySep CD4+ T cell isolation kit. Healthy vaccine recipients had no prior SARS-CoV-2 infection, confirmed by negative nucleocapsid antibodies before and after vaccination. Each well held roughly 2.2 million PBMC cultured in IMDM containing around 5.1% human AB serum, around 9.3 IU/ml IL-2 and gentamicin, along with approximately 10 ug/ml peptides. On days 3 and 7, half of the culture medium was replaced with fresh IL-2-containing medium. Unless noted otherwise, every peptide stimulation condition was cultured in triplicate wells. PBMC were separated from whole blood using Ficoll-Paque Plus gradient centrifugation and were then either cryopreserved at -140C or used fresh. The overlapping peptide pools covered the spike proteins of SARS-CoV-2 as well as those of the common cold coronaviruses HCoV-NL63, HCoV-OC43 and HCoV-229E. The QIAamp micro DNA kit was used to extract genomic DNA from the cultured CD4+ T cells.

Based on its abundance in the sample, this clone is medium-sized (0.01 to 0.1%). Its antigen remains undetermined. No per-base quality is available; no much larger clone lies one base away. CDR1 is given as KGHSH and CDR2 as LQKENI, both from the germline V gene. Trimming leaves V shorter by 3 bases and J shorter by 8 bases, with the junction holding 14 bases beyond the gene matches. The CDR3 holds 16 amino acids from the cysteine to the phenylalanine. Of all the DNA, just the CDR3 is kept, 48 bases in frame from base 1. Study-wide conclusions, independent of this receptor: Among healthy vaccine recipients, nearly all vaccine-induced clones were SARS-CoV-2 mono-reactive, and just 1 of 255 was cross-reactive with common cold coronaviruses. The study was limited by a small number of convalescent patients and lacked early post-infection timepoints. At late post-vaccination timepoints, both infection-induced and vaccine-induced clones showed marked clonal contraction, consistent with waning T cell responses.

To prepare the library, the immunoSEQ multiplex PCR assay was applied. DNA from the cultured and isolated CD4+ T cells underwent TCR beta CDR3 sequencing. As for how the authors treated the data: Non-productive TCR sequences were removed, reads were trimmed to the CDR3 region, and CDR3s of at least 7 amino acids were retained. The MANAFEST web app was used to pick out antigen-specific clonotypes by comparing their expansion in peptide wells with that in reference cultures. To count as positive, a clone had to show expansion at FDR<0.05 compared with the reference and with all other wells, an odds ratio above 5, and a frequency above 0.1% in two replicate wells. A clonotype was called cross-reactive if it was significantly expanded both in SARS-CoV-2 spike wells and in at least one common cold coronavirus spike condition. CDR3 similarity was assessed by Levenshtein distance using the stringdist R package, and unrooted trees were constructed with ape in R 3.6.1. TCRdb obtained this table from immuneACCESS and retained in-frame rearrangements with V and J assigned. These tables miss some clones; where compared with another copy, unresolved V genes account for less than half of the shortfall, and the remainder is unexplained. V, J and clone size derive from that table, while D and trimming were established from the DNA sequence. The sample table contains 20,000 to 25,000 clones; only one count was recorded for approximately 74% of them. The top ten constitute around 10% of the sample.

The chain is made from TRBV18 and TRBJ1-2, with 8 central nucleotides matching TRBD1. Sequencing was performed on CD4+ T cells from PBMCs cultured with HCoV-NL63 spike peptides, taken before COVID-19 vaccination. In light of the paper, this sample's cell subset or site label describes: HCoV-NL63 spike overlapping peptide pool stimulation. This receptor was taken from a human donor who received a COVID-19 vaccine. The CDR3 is CASSPYLPGQDDGYTF. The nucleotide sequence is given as TGTGCCAGCTCACCTTATCTTCCGGGACAGGATGACGGCTACACCTTC.